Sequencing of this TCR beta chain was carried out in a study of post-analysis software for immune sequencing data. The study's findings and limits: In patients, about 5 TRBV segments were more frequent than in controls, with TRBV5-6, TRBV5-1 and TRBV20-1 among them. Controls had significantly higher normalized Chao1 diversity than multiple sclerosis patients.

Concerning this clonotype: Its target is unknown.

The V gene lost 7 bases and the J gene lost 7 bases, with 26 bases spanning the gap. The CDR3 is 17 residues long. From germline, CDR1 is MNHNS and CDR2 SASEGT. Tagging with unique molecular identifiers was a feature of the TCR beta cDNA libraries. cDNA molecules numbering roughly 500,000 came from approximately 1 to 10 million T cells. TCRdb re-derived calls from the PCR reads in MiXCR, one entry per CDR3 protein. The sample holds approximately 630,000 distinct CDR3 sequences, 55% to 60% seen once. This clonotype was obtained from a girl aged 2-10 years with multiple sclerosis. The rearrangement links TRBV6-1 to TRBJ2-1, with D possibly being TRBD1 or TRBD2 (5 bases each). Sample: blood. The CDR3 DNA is TGTGCCAGCAATAAATGGATGGGGGAGCGTGTGGGGAATGAGCAGTTCTTC. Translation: CASNKWMGERVGNEQFF.